This T cell receptor (beta chain) was found in a study of blood T cell repertoires in COVID-19. About the research overall: The analysed material was cDNA or gDNA that came from T cells, B-cell-depleted T cells, or PBMCs.

Assay used: immunoSEQ multiplex PCR; TCRdb lists only in-frame clones, some missing. Of some 400,000 clones in the sample, about 89% were seen once. The CDR3 contains 15 residues. Per the germline V gene, CDR1 is SNHLY and CDR2 is FYNNEI. V was pared by 7 bases and J by 4 bases, with 9 bases of the junction left unmatched. The chain couples TRBV2 to TRBJ2-3, with 9 nucleotides matching TRBD1. The receptor was derived from a woman in her thirties with COVID-19, enrolled during active disease. Sequenced input: peripheral blood. DNA of the CDR3: TGTGCCAGCATCGCCGGGACAGGGAAGCCAGATACGCAGTATTTT. It encodes CASIAGTGKPDTQYF.